The next 31 T cell receptor beta chains were all read from a single sample in a study of blood T cells in healthy people across ages. A second PCR, run for about 7 to 12 cycles, used a sample-barcoded 5' primer plus a J-beta primer mix. TCRdb fed the 5' RACE reads into MiXCR, producing one record per CDR3 protein. The sample comprises 1.5 million to 2 million distinct CDR3 sequences, around 40% of which are singletons, and 23% rests with the top ten. The sequencing input was blood. All receptors derive from a human donor in good health.

This clonotype was seen more than once but under ten times. This chain uses TRBV20-1 with TRBJ1-5, with D unresolved. Germline assignment: CDR1 DFQATT and CDR2 SNEGSKA (reference sequence). CDR3 length: 14 residues. V was pared by 0 bases and J by 5 bases, with 11 bases between. The CDR3: CSARDIRVDQPQHF. The CDR3 region has the DNA TGCAGTGCTAGAGATATTCGGGTTGATCAGCCCCAGCATTTT.

The rearrangement uses TRBV5-1 and TRBJ2-5; D uncertain. Germline CDR1 SGHRS, CDR2 YFSETQ. The V gene lost 2 bases and the J gene lost 4 bases, with 9 bases spanning the gap. The CDR3 consists of 13 residues. The CDR3 here is CASSFNERETQYF. CDR3 DNA sequence: TGCGCCAGCAGCTTCAATGAGAGAGAGACCCAGTACTTC.

This clonotype turned up a few times. This chain joins TRBV5-1 and TRBJ2-3, with unresolved D. The CDR3 consists of 14 residues. CDR1 and CDR2 (germline): SGHRS, YFSETQ. The V end was cut by 4 bases, the J end by 1 base, with 10 bases between. CDR3 amino acids: CASSRYMGTDTQYF. In DNA form, the CDR3 reads TGCGCCAGCAGCCGATACATGGGCACAGATACGCAGTATTTT.

The rearrangement uses TRBV7-3 and TRBJ1-2, with unresolved D. Looked up from germline, CDR1 is SGHTA and CDR2 is FQGTGA. The CDR3 contains 14 residues. The germline V and J ends were trimmed by 1 base and 8 bases, with 14 bases remaining between them. The CDR3 coding sequence is TGTGCCAGCAGCTTAATGGGTAATGGCGTGGGCTACACCTTC. Translated, it gives CASSLMGNGVGYTF.

This rearrangement joins TRBV9 to TRBJ2-7, with D unclear. Trimming cost V 0 bases and J 7 bases, with 20 bases left between them. The CDR3 runs 16 residues. The germline V gene has CDR1 SGDLS and CDR2 YYNGEE. The CDR3 is CASSVDPGRIRNEQYF. The CDR3, as DNA: TGTGCCAGCAGCGTAGATCCCGGACGGATTCGTAATGAGCAGTACTTC.

This chain links TRBV29-1 with TRBJ1-2, with no clear D. Germline V gene data show CDR1 as SQVTM and CDR2 as ANQGSEA. Trimming removed 0 bases at V and 7 bases at J, with 12 bases between. This CDR3 is built from 13 residues. As DNA, the CDR3 is TGCAGCGTTGAAGATCTGGCAGGCTCTGGCTACACCTTC. This encodes CSVEDLAGSGYTF.

The chain carries TRBV3-1 and TRBJ1-2; D may be TRBD1 (5 bases). Germline V gene sequence: CDR1 LGHDT, CDR2 YNNKEL (reference sequence). V was cut by 1 base and J by 8 bases, with 20 bases left in between. The CDR3 has 16 amino acids. Here the CDR3 reads CASSQVSDSEFGGYTF. CDR3 DNA sequence: TGTGCCAGCAGCCAAGTGTCTGACAGCGAGTTTGGGGGCTACACCTTC.

This clonotype appeared a single time. This chain connects TRBV6-1 to TRBJ2-1; D gene unclear. Trimming cost V 8 bases and J 3 bases, with 23 bases left between them. The CDR3 is 17 residues long. From germline, CDR1 is MNHNS and CDR2 SASEGT. The CDR3: CASGPFSDGGNYNEQFF. The CDR3 DNA follows: TGTGCCAGCGGGCCTTTCTCGGACGGTGGGAACTACAATGAGCAGTTCTTC.

This clonotype was detected only a few times. The chain carries TRBV5-1 and TRBJ1-2; D unresolved. The V end lost 0 bases, the J end lost 4 bases, and 19 bases lay between the germline ends. This CDR3 has 17 residues. Germline values: CDR1 SGHRS, CDR2 YFSETQ. The CDR3 protein is CASSLAGRSSASYGYTF. The CDR3 DNA is TGCGCCAGCAGCTTGGCGGGCAGGTCTTCCGCGAGCTATGGCTACACCTTC.

Note on this clonotype: The junction differs from germline at one of its ends, possibly a read error. The chain joins TRBV28 to TRBJ1-1; D remains unclear. The CDR3 runs to 14 residues. Per the germline V gene, CDR1 is MDHEN and CDR2 is SYDVKM. The CDR3 protein is CTSSLGQGHTEAFF. CDR3 nucleotide sequence: TGTACCAGCAGTTTAGGGCAAGGGCACACTGAAGCTTTCTTT. Variable domain in full (rest from reference TRBV28 and TRBJ1-1): DVKVTQSSRYLVKRTGEKVFLECVQDMDHENMFWYRQDPGLGLRLIYFSYDVKMKEKGDIPEGYSVSREKKERFSLILESASTNQTSMYLCTSSLGQGHTEAFFGQGTRLTVV.

The chain combines TRBV6-2 or TRBV6-3 with TRBJ2-6; the match to TRBD2 covers 7 bases. J gave up 2 bases and V 2 bases, and 3 bases lay outside the gene matches. From germline, CDR1 is MNHEY and CDR2 SVGEGT. The CDR3 has 16 residues. CDR3 loop: CASSYPGGTGANVLTF. Here the CDR3 DNA reads TGTGCCAGCAGTTACCCCGGGGGGACTGGGGCCAACGTCCTGACTTTC.

This clonotype has only a few counts. The J gene is TRBJ1-2, the V gene TRBV9; possibly TRBD1 for D (5 bases). Germline V gives CDR1 SGDLS, CDR2 YYNGEE. V shed 1 base and J shed 4 bases, with 14 bases lying between them. The CDR3 sequence is 15 residues long. The CDR3 DNA reads TGTGCCAGCAGCGTAAGGGACGGCTCTGTCTATGGCTACACCTTC. It specifies CASSVRDGSVYGYTF.

The chain employs TRBV20-1 and TRBJ1-2; D not certain. The germline CDR1 and CDR2 sequences are DFQATT and SNEGSKA (reference sequence). The germline V and J ends were trimmed by 3 bases and 4 bases, with 9 bases remaining between them. This CDR3 has 12 residues. This CDR3 reads CSARMEIYGYTF. The CDR3 DNA sequence: TGCAGTGCTAGGATGGAAATCTATGGCTACACCTTC.

The chain recombines TRBV9 with TRBJ1-1, with a possible D match to TRBD1 (5 bases). The CDR3 is made up of 14 amino acids. Germline assignment: CDR1 SGDLS and CDR2 YYNGEE. V was cut by 2 bases and J by 2 bases, with 10 bases left in between. CDR3 region: CASSVRADNTEAFF. The CDR3 DNA follows: TGTGCCAGCAGCGTCAGGGCGGATAACACTGAAGCTTTCTTT. Together with reference TRBV9 and TRBJ1-1, the CDR3 gives the full variable domain: DSGVTQTPKHLITATGQRVTLRCSPRSGDLSVYWYQQSLDQGLQFLIQYYNGEERAKGNILERFSAQQFPDLHSELNLSSLELGDSALYFCASSVRADNTEAFFGQGTRLTVV.

This clonotype occurred many times. The chain recombines TRBV7-6 with TRBJ1-2; 9 nucleotides agree with TRBD1. CDR3 length equals 14 residues. Germline V gene sequence: CDR1 SGHVS, CDR2 FNYEAQ. The trim removed 5 bases at V and 4 bases at J, leaving 5 bases unmatched. The CDR3 region has the DNA TGTGCCAGCAGCCCCGGGACAGGGCTCTATGGCTACACCTTC. It encodes CASSPGTGLYGYTF.

The gene calls are TRBV27 and TRBJ1-4; D is unresolved. Trimming shortened V by 3 bases and J by 5 bases, and 10 bases separated the two germline ends. Per germline, CDR1 MNHEY and CDR2 SMNVEV (reference sequence). There are 14 residues in the CDR3. DNA of the CDR3: TGTGCCAGCAGTTTGGAGGAGAGCAATGAAAAACTGTTTTTT. It codes for CASSLEESNEKLFF.

This clonotype was seen more than once but under ten times. The CDR3 region is CASSLRGPLLGYTF. CDR3 nucleotide sequence: TGTGCCAGCAGCCTCAGGGGGCCCTTGTTGGGCTACACCTTC. The chain is built from TRBV5-5 and TRBJ1-2, with 8 positions matching TRBD1. The V gene end was trimmed by 4 bases and the J gene end by 8 bases; junction bases not matched to a gene: 10. The germline V gene encodes CDR1 SGHKS and CDR2 YYEKEE (reference sequence). This CDR3 has 14 residues.

This clonotype was recorded many times. The CDR3 nucleotides are TGCAGCGTCCCTCTCCTGACAGGCTACTATGGCTACACCTTC. It encodes CSVPLLTGYYGYTF. The V gene is TRBV29-1, the J gene TRBJ1-2; a possible D gene is TRBD1 (6 bases). Germline assignment: CDR1 SQVTM and CDR2 ANQGSEA. V was pared by 6 bases and J by 3 bases, with 17 bases between. The CDR3 length is 14 residues. Full variable domain (outside the CDR3, taken from reference TRBV29-1 and TRBJ1-2): SAVISQKPSRDICQRGTSLTIQCQVDSQVTMMFWYRQQPGQSLTLIATANQGSEATYESGFVIDKFPISRPNLTFSTLTVSNMSPEDSSIYLCSVPLLTGYYGYTFGSGTRLTVV.

This clonotype was picked up a small number of times. This chain joins TRBV7-2 and TRBJ2-5; D unclear. CDR3 length: 13 amino acids. Trimming removed 1 base from V and 6 bases from J, with 9 bases in between. The germline CDR1 and CDR2 sequences are SGHTA and FQGNSA. CDR3: CASSLEQLKTQYF. CDR3 in DNA: TGTGCCAGCAGCTTAGAACAGCTGAAGACCCAGTACTTC.

This clonotype was found a few times. The chain employs TRBV7-2 and TRBJ1-5, with D possibly being TRBD1 (6 bases). The V end was cut by 4 bases, the J end by 6 bases, with 16 bases between. CDR3 length: 15 residues. The germline V gene has CDR1 SGHTA and CDR2 FQGNSA. DNA for the CDR3: TGTGCCAGCAGCTACAGTTCCAGGGGTGGTCAGCCCCAGCATTTT. It codes for CASSYSSRGGQPQHF.

The chain is built from TRBV20-1 and TRBJ1-1, with TRBD1 matching 8 bases. With V trimmed by 6 bases and J by 2 bases, 8 bases remained unmatched. The CDR3 is made up of 14 amino acids. Germline V lookup: CDR1 DFQATT, CDR2 SNEGSKA (reference sequence). CDR3 sequence reads: CSATTQGGNTEAFF. CDR3 nucleotides: TGCAGTGCAACAACACAGGGGGGAAACACTGAAGCTTTCTTT.

CDR3 sequence (DNA): TGTGCCAGCAGCTTAACTCCAGGGCTCACAGATACGCAGTATTTT. Translation gives CASSLTPGLTDTQYF. The gene calls are TRBV7-2 and TRBJ2-3, with a possible D match to TRBD1 (5 bases). V gave up 2 bases and J gave up 2 bases, with 11 bases separating them. The CDR3 totals 15 residues. CDR1 SGHTA and CDR2 FQGNSA come from the germline V gene. Full variable domain (outside the CDR3, taken from reference TRBV7-2 and TRBJ2-3): GAGVSQSPSNKVTEKGKDVELRCDPISGHTALYWYRQSLGQGLEFLIYFQGNSAPDKSGLPSDRFSAERTGGSVSTLTIQRTQQEDSAVYLCASSLTPGLTDTQYFGPGTRLTVL.

This chain's CDR3 is CASSPTSGGALYF. CDR3 nucleotide sequence: TGTGCCAGCAGCCCCACAAGCGGGGGGGCTTTGTACTTC. The V and J genes are TRBV14 and TRBJ2-7; 10 bases line up with TRBD2. From germline, CDR1 is SGHDN and CDR2 FVKESK. The CDR3 is made up of 13 amino acids. V gave up 4 bases and J gave up 12 bases; unmatched junction bases: 9.

The J gene is TRBJ2-1, the V gene TRBV7-2; perhaps TRBD2 as D (6 bases). CDR1 SGHTA and CDR2 FQGNSA come from the germline V gene. This CDR3 is built from 15 residues. V was shortened by 4 bases and J by 13 bases, with 23 bases between the two germline ends. The CDR3 nucleotides read TGTGCCAGCAGCTGGCGGGGCGGCCATCTAGAGACCCAGTTCTTC. It is translated as CASSWRGGHLETQFF.

The rearrangement links TRBV29-1 to TRBJ2-5, with 7 bases identical to TRBD2. CDR1 and CDR2 from the germline V gene are SQVTM and ANQGSEA. Trimming removed 2 bases from V and 11 bases from J; junction bases left unmatched: 8. CDR3 length equals 12 residues. The CDR3 DNA is TGCAGCGTTGAAATAGGGGCGGGAGAGCAGTACTTC. Protein product: CSVEIGAGEQYF.

With regard to this clonotype: The junction and the germline gene differ at one end; a read error may be behind it. The chain has TRBV9 and TRBJ2-1, with D tentatively TRBD2 (6 bases). The CDR3 has 16 amino acids. Per the germline V gene, CDR1 is SGDLS and CDR2 is YYNGEE. The CDR3 nucleotides are TGTGCCAACAGCGTCGGGGGAGGAGGTGAATACGGTGAGCAGTTCTTC. Protein sequence: CANSVGGGGEYGEQFF.

This chain uses TRBV7-6 with TRBJ2-5; 12 bases are shared with TRBD2. The CDR3 runs 16 residues. The ends lost 8 bases at V and 1 base at J; junction bases unmatched: 8. Germline CDR1 is SGHVS and CDR2 is FNYEAQ. DNA of the CDR3: TGTGCCAGCCGACTAGCGGGGGCCCATTCCCAAGAGACCCAGTACTTC. Translating it yields CASRLAGAHSQETQYF.

The chain has TRBV10-3 and TRBJ2-7; D not certain. Trimming pared 1 base from V and 1 base from J, leaving 8 bases between. This CDR3 is 14 amino acids long. Germline V gene lookup returns CDR1 ENHRY and CDR2 SYGVKD. CDR3 DNA sequence: TGTGCCATCAGTGAGTATGGGTTTTCCTACGAGCAGTACTTC. It yields the protein CAISEYGFSYEQYF.

This clonotype came up a few times. This chain connects TRBV7-8 to TRBJ2-7; TRBD1 might be the D (6 bases). V was pared by 4 bases and J by 3 bases, with 22 bases between. Germline values: CDR1 SGHVS, CDR2 FQNEAQ. This CDR3 spans 17 amino acids. CDR3 bases: TGTGCCAGCAGCTCACCTAGGGATGAGGGGGAAATCTACGAGCAGTACTTC. Its translation is CASSSPRDEGEIYEQYF.

Ten or more counts support this clonotype. The V and J genes are TRBV7-2 and TRBJ1-5; no definite D call. Trimming pared 5 bases from V and 1 base from J, leaving 12 bases between. Germline V gene sequence: CDR1 SGHTA, CDR2 FQGNSA. This CDR3 has 15 amino acids. CDR3 bases: TGTGCCAGCAGCCCCCGTTTTGGCAGCAATCAGCCCCAGCATTTT. It yields the protein CASSPRFGSNQPQHF.

This clonotype was found a few times. The V and J genes are TRBV6-5 and TRBJ1-6; maybe TRBD1 (6 bases). CDR1 is MNHEY, CDR2 SVGAGI, per germline. This CDR3 region has 15 residues. Trimming left V 4 bases short and J 5 bases short, with 12 bases between. In DNA, the CDR3 is TGTGCCAGCAGTTTGGGGGCACCAGATAATTCACCCCTCCACTTT. Translating it yields CASSLGAPDNSPLHF.